This T cell receptor (beta chain) originates from a study of OX40 agonist ivuxolimab in advanced cancers. Study context: Treatment of patients was with ivuxolimab, an agonistic anti-OX40 (CD134) antibody. The dose-escalation group included hepatocellular carcinoma, melanoma, renal cell carcinoma and head and neck cancer. Antecedent anti-PD-1, anti-PD-L1 or anti-CTLA-4 therapy was permissible, with roughly 40% having received some.

Whole-study results and caveats: Averaged across samples, CD8+ T cells carried more expanded clones than CD4+ did.

Worth noting for this clone: Its antigen is unknown.

This CDR3 is 14 amino acids long. The germline CDR1 and CDR2 sequences are SNHLY and FYNNEI. V lost 4 bases and J 3 bases, leaving 10 bases between the germline ends. Assay: immunoSEQ multiplex PCR; the TCRdb copy retains only in-frame clones and omits some. Of more than 60,000 clones listed, roughly 94% are singletons. Source: CD4+ or CD8+ T cells sorted from blood, taken in a trial of the OX40 agonist ivuxolimab. V gene TRBV2 combines with J gene TRBJ2-1, with a tentative D call TRBD1 (6 bases). The receptor comes from an adult with an advanced solid tumor such as melanoma, head and neck, liver or kidney cancer. The CDR3 DNA is TGTGCCAGCAGTGTGACAGGATTCTACAATGAGCAGTTCTTC. Protein: CASSVTGFYNEQFF.